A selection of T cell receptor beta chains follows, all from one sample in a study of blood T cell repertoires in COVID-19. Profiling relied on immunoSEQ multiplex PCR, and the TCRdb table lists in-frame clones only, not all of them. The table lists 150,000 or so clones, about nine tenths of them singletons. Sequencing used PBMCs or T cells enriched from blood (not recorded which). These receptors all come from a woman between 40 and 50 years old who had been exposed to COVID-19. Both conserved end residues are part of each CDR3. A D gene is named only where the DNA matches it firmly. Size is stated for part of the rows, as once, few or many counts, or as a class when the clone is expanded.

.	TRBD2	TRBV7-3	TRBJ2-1	CASSLRGGAENEQFF	TGTGCCAGCAGCTTGCGCGGGGGGGCCGAGAATGAGCAGTTCTTC
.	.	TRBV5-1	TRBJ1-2	CASSLDRYGYTF	TGCGCCAGCAGCTTGGACAGATATGGCTACACCTTC
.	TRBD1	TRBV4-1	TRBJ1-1	CASSQVGTGDTEAFF	TGCGCCAGCAGCCAAGTGGGGACAGGGGACACTGAAGCTTTCTTT
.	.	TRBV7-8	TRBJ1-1	CASSLYGGANEAFF	TGTGCCAGCAGCTTATATGGGGGCGCGAATGAAGCTTTCTTT
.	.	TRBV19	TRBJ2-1	CASSKGLRGAVLLDEQFF	TGTGCCAGTAGTAAGGGTCTACGGGGGGCAGTTTTGTTAGATGAGCAGTTCTTC
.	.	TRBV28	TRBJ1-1	CASSLRPLNTEAFF	TGTGCCAGCAGTTTGAGGCCGTTGAACACTGAAGCTTTCTTT
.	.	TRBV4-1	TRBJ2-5	CASSLPGTRQETQYF	TGCGCCAGCAGCCTACCGGGGACAAGGCAAGAGACCCAGTACTTC
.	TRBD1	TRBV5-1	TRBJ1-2	CASRRTGGYGYTF	TGCGCCAGCAGACGGACAGGGGGCTATGGCTACACCTTC
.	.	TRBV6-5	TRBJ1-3	CASSYLGVSGNTIYF	TGTGCCAGCAGTTACTTGGGCGTCTCTGGAAACACCATATATTTT
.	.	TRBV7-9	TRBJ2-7	CASSSLGGRVGEQYF	TGTGCCAGCAGCTCCCTAGGGGGGAGGGTCGGCGAGCAGTACTTC
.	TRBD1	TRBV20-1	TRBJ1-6	CSASTGTGYSPLHF	TGCAGTGCTAGTACCGGGACAGGGTATTCACCCCTCCACTTT
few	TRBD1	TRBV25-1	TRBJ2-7	CASSGPGQGPQYF	TGTGCCAGCAGTGGCCCGGGACAGGGTCCTCAGTACTTC
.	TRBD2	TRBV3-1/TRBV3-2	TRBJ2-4	CASSQESGSFAKNIQYF	TGTGCCAGCAGCCAAGAGAGCGGGAGTTTCGCCAAAAACATTCAGTACTTC
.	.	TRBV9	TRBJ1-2	CASSGGSAQGSYGYTF	TGTGCCAGCAGCGGAGGGTCAGCTCAGGGGTCCTATGGCTACACCTTC
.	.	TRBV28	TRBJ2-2	CASKGSTNTGELFF	TGTGCCAGCAAGGGGTCCACGAACACCGGGGAGCTGTTTTTT
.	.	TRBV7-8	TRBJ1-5	CASSLGLEGQPQHF	TGTGCCAGCAGCTTGGGTCTGGAGGGTCAGCCCCAGCATTTT
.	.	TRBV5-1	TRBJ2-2	CASSLNFIGELFF	TGCGCCAGCAGCTTGAACTTTATCGGGGAGCTGTTTTTT
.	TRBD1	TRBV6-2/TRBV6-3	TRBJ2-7	CASSLLRDRSYEQYF	TGTGCCAGCAGTCTACTCCGGGACAGATCCTACGAGCAGTACTTC
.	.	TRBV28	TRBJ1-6	CASSFPGNSPLHF	TGTGCCAGCAGTTTCCCCGGGAATTCACCCCTCCACTTT
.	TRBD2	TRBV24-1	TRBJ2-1	CATSEGTINLEQFF	TGTGCCACCAGTGAAGGGACTATTAATCTTGAGCAGTTCTTC
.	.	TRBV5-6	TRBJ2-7	CASGRSGGITFYEQYF	TGTGCCAGCGGCCGGAGCGGAGGGATAACTTTCTACGAGCAGTACTTC
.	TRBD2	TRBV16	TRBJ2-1	CASSQSTSAYNEQFF	TGTGCCAGCAGCCAATCGACTAGCGCTTACAATGAGCAGTTCTTC